This is a list of T cell receptor beta chains from one sample in a study of control samples from healthy donors and cancer patients. Sequenced by immunoSEQ multiplex PCR; TCRdb stores in-frame clones only, minus some. The table has over 45,000 clones, 89% seen once. The sample was PBMCs. These receptors all stem from a man in his forties or fifties with colorectal cancer. CDR3s include the opening cysteine and the closing phenylalanine or tryptophan. A D gene is named only where the DNA matches it firmly. A clone size is listed for some rows: how often the clone was seen (once, few, many), or a class if it is expanded.

d_call	j_call	v_call	cdr3_length	clone_size	cdr3_aa	cdr3_nt
-	TRBJ2-6	TRBV19	14	-	CASGQHSGANVLTF	TGTGCCAGCGGACAGCACTCTGGGGCCAACGTCCTGACTTTC
-	TRBJ2-2	TRBV6-5	14	-	CASSGGIGTGELFF	TGTGCCAGCTCCGGAGGAATCGGCACCGGGGAGCTGTTTTTT
-	TRBJ2-7	TRBV7-9	18	-	CASSSTGRGKASKYEQYF	TGTGCCAGCAGCTCGACTGGTCGGGGGAAAGCATCGAAGTACGAGCAGTACTTC
TRBD2	TRBJ2-7	TRBV9	14	-	CASSVGAGAYEQYF	TGTGCCAGCAGCGTTGGAGCGGGAGCCTACGAGCAGTACTTC
-	TRBJ1-2	TRBV3-1/TRBV3-2	13	once	CASSPGEGFGYTF	TGTGCCAGCAGCCCCGGTGAGGGGTTTGGCTACACCTTC
TRBD2	TRBJ2-1	TRBV24-1	15	-	CATSDLGTSGNEQFF	TGTGCCACCAGTGATTTAGGGACTAGCGGCAATGAGCAGTTCTTC
-	TRBJ2-7	TRBV7-9	16	-	CASSLVQGQATYEQYF	TGTGCCAGCAGCTTAGTCCAGGGCCAGGCCACCTACGAGCAGTACTTC
-	TRBJ1-6	TRBV12-3/TRBV12-4	11	once	CASSSESPLHF	TGTGCCAGCTCCTCGGAATCACCCCTCCACTTT
-	TRBJ2-1	TRBV6-5	16	-	CASSYSRWASYNEQFF	TGTGCCAGCAGTTACTCGAGGTGGGCTTCCTACAATGAGCAGTTCTTC
-	TRBJ1-6	TRBV29-1	13	-	CSVEVSGGSPLHF	TGCAGCGTTGAGGTATCGGGGGGATCACCCCTCCACTTT
TRBD1	TRBJ2-7	TRBV29-1	14	few	CSVFTGTGVNEQYF	TGCAGCGTTTTTACCGGGACAGGGGTCAACGAGCAGTACTTC
TRBD1	TRBJ1-1	TRBV2	16	-	CASRATRQGANTEAFF	TGTGCCAGCAGAGCCACCCGACAGGGGGCGAACACTGAAGCTTTCTTT
-	TRBJ2-7	TRBV6-5	14	-	CASSYSAATTKQYF	TGTGCCAGCAGTTACTCGGCAGCCACTACGAAGCAGTACTTC
TRBD1	TRBJ1-2	TRBV9	14	-	CASSSTGTGFGYTF	TGTGCCAGCAGCTCAACCGGGACAGGGTTCGGCTACACCTTC
-	TRBJ2-7	TRBV4-3	15	-	CASSQDLERTYEQYF	TGCGCCAGCAGCCAAGATCTGGAACGGACCTACGAGCAGTACTTC
TRBD2	TRBJ2-5	TRBV24-1	15	-	CATSDLTSGQETQYF	TGTGCCACCAGTGACCTTACTAGCGGCCAAGAGACCCAGTACTTC
-	TRBJ2-5	TRBV12-5	12	-	CASGYGRETQYF	TGTGCTAGTGGTTATGGAAGAGAGACCCAGTACTTC
-	TRBJ2-4	TRBV5-5	11	-	CASSLGHIQYF	TGTGCCAGCAGCTTGGGGCACATTCAGTACTTC
-	TRBJ2-7	TRBV14	15	-	CATKGSQGKFDEQYF	TGTGCCACCAAGGGCAGCCAGGGGAAATTCGACGAGCAGTACTTC
TRBD2	TRBJ2-2	TRBV7-6	17	-	CASSSGLAGVGTGELFF	TGTGCCAGCAGCTCGGGACTAGCGGGAGTGGGAACCGGGGAGCTGTTTTTT
-	TRBJ1-2	TRBV7-9	13	-	CASSLGGSYGYTF	TGTGCCAGCAGCTTAGGGGGGTCCTATGGCTACACCTTC
TRBD1	TRBJ2-7	TRBV5-1	15	once	CASRAGTGRTYEQYF	TGCGCCAGCAGGGCGGGGACAGGGAGGACCTACGAGCAGTACTTC
-	TRBJ2-7	TRBV9	13	-	CASSGVAGYEQYF	TGTGCCAGCAGCGGCGTGGCGGGCTACGAGCAGTACTTC
-	TRBJ1-1	TRBV29-1	11	-	CSDHNLGEAFF	TGCAGCGACCACAATCTGGGTGAAGCTTTCTTT
TRBD1	TRBJ1-1	TRBV5-1	15	-	CASSYSGTGGLEAFF	TGCGCCAGCAGCTATTCCGGGACAGGGGGACTTGAAGCTTTCTTT
TRBD1	TRBJ1-1	TRBV19	13	-	CASTQDRGTEAFF	TGTGCCAGTACCCAAGACAGGGGGACTGAAGCTTTCTTT
TRBD1	TRBJ1-2	TRBV5-1	14	-	CASSLEGTGFGYTF	TGCGCCAGCAGCTTGGAGGGGACAGGGTTTGGCTACACCTTC
-	TRBJ2-1	TRBV18	16	-	CASSPHTSPSYNEQFF	TGTGCCAGCTCACCACATACTAGCCCCTCCTACAATGAGCAGTTCTTC
-	TRBJ2-3	TRBV24-1	16	-	CATSDPGGGETDTQYF	TGTGCCACCAGTGACCCGGGGGGCGGGGAGACAGATACGCAGTATTTT
-	TRBJ2-1	TRBV27	13	-	CASSRGTYNEQFF	TGTGCCAGCAGCAGAGGGACTTACAATGAGCAGTTCTTC
-	TRBJ1-3	TRBV2	14	-	CASSEWVSGNTIYF	TGTGCCAGCAGTGAGTGGGTTTCTGGAAACACCATATATTTT
-	TRBJ2-1	TRBV10-3	14	-	CAISETTGYNEQFF	TGTGCCATCAGTGAAACAACAGGCTACAATGAGCAGTTCTTC
TRBD1	TRBJ2-7	TRBV5-1	13	-	CATSTGGTYEQYF	TGCGCCACTTCGACAGGGGGAACCTACGAGCAGTACTTC
-	TRBJ1-2	TRBV7-9	15	-	CASSSQGWVDGGYTF	TGTGCCAGCAGCTCTCAGGGGTGGGTGGACGGTGGCTACACCTTC
TRBD1	TRBJ1-4	TRBV6-1	15	-	CASSDQDRGSEKLFF	TGTGCCAGCAGTGACCAAGACAGGGGTAGTGAAAAACTGTTTTTT
TRBD1	TRBJ1-1	TRBV24-1	12	-	CATSDPGGEAFF	TGTGCCACCAGTGATCCAGGGGGTGAAGCTTTCTTT
-	TRBJ1-3	TRBV27	16	-	CASSVAGSHSGNTIYF	TGTGCCAGCAGTGTAGCCGGGTCTCACTCTGGAAACACCATATATTTT
-	TRBJ1-1	TRBV7-9	13	once	CASSLGGPREAFF	TGTGCCAGCAGCTTAGGAGGACCCCGTGAAGCTTTCTTT
-	TRBJ1-5	TRBV19	14	-	CASSIRGGRQPQHF	TGTGCCAGTAGTATACGAGGGGGAAGGCAGCCCCAGCATTTT
-	TRBJ1-1	TRBV18	14	-	CASALQGRDTEAFF	TGTGCCAGCGCGCTACAGGGACGGGACACTGAAGCTTTCTTT
TRBD1	TRBJ1-2	TRBV6-5	15	-	CASSSRDRGIYGYTF	TGTGCCAGCAGTTCTCGAGACAGGGGCATCTATGGCTACACCTTC
TRBD2	TRBJ2-1	TRBV28	14	-	CASRSGRSANEQFF	TGTGCCAGCAGGAGCGGGAGAAGTGCCAATGAGCAGTTCTTC
TRBD1	TRBJ2-7	TRBV5-4	16	-	CASSLGGTGVSYEQYF	TGTGCCAGCAGCTTGGGCGGGACAGGGGTCTCCTACGAGCAGTACTTC
TRBD2	TRBJ2-7	TRBV7-2	16	-	CASSTRTSGKSYEQYF	TGTGCCAGCAGCACTCGGACTAGCGGGAAATCCTACGAGCAGTACTTC
TRBD2	TRBJ2-2	TRBV6-6	14	-	CASSYQGGTGELFF	TGTGCCAGCAGTTACCAGGGAGGGACCGGGGAGCTGTTTTTT